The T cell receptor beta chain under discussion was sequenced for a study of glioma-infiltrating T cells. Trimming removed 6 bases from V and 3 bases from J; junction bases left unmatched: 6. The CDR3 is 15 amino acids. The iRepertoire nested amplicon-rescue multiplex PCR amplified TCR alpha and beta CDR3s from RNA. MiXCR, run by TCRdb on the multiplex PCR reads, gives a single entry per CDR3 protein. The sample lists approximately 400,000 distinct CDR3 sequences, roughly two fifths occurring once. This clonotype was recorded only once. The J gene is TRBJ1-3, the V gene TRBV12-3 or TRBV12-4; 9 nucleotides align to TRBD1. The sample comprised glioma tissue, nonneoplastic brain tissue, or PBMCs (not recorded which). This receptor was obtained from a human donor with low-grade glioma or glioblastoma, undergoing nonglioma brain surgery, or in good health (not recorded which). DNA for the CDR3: TGTGCCAGCAGGGCACAGGGGGCACTTGGAAACACCATATATTTT. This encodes CASRAQGALGNTIYF.